This T cell receptor (beta chain) was sequenced for a study of cytomegalovirus exposure and HLA in healthy donors. Both 60 Vbeta primers and 13 Jbeta primers went into the PCR. Measured with immunoSEQ multiplex PCR; TCRdb has only the in-frame clones, and not every one. Here the sample spans under 250,000 clones, 79% being singletons. The CDR3 spans 15 residues. The V gene end was trimmed by 1 base and the J gene end by 7 bases; junction bases not matched to a gene: 7. Germline CDR1 and CDR2: SNHLY and FYNNEI. The TCR comes from a woman aged 25 to 39 in good health and CMV-seropositive. The specimen was PBMCs. The rearrangement joins TRBV2 to TRBJ1-5, with 7 bases identical to TRBD1. Here the CDR3 reads CASSEGRAGGQPQHF. The CDR3 DNA reads as TGTGCCAGCAGTGAAGGCAGGGCAGGGGGGCAGCCCCAGCATTTT. The variable domain in full, completed from reference TRBV2 and TRBJ1-5, reads EPEVTQTPSHQVTQMGQEVILRCVPISNHLYFYWYRQILGQKVEFLVSFYNNEISEKSEIFDDQFSVERPDGSNFTLKIRSTKLEDSAMYFCASSEGRAGGQPQHFGDGTRLSIL.